This T cell receptor (beta chain) originates from a study of cytomegalovirus exposure and HLA in healthy donors. Study results and limitations: The authors later linked a missense DCLRE1C variant to TCR beta V- and J-gene trimming. There were a few CMV-associated chains whose specificity for CMV antigens was confirmed in vitro. Among CMV-associated TCR beta chains, most appeared HLA-restricted in a later analysis.

PCR primers comprised 60 Vbeta and 13 Jbeta primers. Using immunoSEQ multiplex PCR, the repertoire was profiled, and TCRdb retains in-frame clones only, with some absent. The profile shows approximately 140,000 clones, 73% of them singletons. Remarks on this clone: Antigen: not known. Other DNA sequences in the same sample also yield this CDR3.

Trimming stripped 6 bases from V and 6 bases from J, with 8 bases between. This CDR3 has 12 residues. Germline V gene sequence: CDR1 MGHRA, CDR2 YSYEKL. Sequenced: PBMCs. The source of this sequence is a woman aged 35 to 49 in good health and CMV-seronegative. This chain links TRBV4-1 with TRBJ2-2, with D uncertain. The CDR3 reads CASRPQAGELFF. CDR3 nucleotide sequence: TGCGCCAGCAGGCCTCAGGCCGGGGAGCTGTTTTTT.